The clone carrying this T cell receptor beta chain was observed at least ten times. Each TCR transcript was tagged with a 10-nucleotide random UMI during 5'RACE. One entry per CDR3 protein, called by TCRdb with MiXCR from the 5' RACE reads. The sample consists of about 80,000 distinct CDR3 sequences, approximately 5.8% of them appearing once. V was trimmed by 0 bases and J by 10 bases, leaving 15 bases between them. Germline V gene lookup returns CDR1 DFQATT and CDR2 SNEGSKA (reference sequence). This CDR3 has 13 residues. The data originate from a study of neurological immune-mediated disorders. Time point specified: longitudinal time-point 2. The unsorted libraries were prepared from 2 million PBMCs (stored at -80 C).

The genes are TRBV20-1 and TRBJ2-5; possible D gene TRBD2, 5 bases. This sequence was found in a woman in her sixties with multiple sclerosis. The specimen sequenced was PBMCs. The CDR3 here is CSARDRGLGNQYF. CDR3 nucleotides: TGCAGTGCTAGAGATCGAGGGCTGGGGAACCAGTACTTC.